This T cell receptor beta chain was sequenced during a study of metastatic and nonmetastatic thyroid tumors. Whole-study context: Samples came from malignant and benign thyroid patients, and repertoires were compared across blood and tumor or nodule tissue.

Per the original data handling: Built for papillary thyroid cancer, a distant-metastasis classifier drew on CDR3 differences across clinicopathological groups. TCRdb ran MiXCR on the PCR reads. The V and J calls were not made by the authors but by TCRdb's processing. This sample has 70,000 or so clones, with about 14% found just once. A remark on this clone: Its antigen remains unidentified.

Study-wide findings and caveats: A significant increase in TCR beta diversity was reportedly seen in malignant thyroid tumors relative to benign nodules, in blood and tumor.

Each patient went into thyroid surgery without having received any treatment. J lost 6 bases, V lost 2 bases, and 17 bases had no gene match. CDR3 length: 20 amino acids. Germline V lookup: CDR1 SQVTM, CDR2 ANQGSEA. The TCR comes from a male donor with papillary thyroid cancer or a benign thyroid nodule (not recorded which). Some clones in this sample may be carry-over from other donors' samples. The sequenced sample consisted of blood. V and J are TRBV29-1 and TRBJ2-3, with 16 bases aligning to TRBD2. The CDR3 DNA sequence: TGCAGCGTTGAAAGGGGACAGGGGGTAGGGACTAGCGGGAGGGCTGATACGCAGTATTTT. This codes for CSVERGQGVGTSGRADTQYF.